The 19 T cell receptor beta chains below all came from one sample that was sequenced in a study of response to subunit inactivated influenza vaccine. TCRdb processed the RT-PCR reads anew with MiXCR; each CDR3 protein has one entry. The repertoire includes about 530,000 distinct CDR3 sequences, around 13% of them detected once, and 10% to 15% sits in the top ten. Here the sequenced sample was PBMCs from blood, taken roughly 48 days after vaccination. These receptors all stem from a man aged 50-60 years who received an inactivated influenza vaccine.

In this sample, this clonotype turned up a few times. The chain couples TRBV12-3 or TRBV12-4 to TRBJ2-1, with TRBD2 matching over 10 bases. The CDR3 totals 16 residues. After removal of 6 bases from V and 4 bases from J, the junction contained 9 bases not matched to a gene. The CDR3 spells CASSRAGGSRYNEQFF. In DNA form, the CDR3 reads TGTGCCAGCAGCCGAGCGGGGGGGAGCCGATACAATGAGCAGTTCTTC.

This clonotype has only one observation. This sequence joins TRBV7-2 and TRBJ2-7, with TRBD2 identical over 9 bases. The CDR3 spans 15 residues. The ends lost 2 bases at V and 1 base at J; junction bases unmatched: 3. Per germline, CDR1 SGHTA and CDR2 FQGNSA. The CDR3 sequence: CASSLRTSESYEQYF. For the CDR3, the DNA is TGTGCCAGCAGCTTACGGACTAGCGAGTCCTACGAGCAGTACTTC. The full variable domain, its missing parts supplied by reference TRBV7-2 and TRBJ2-7, is GAGVSQSPSNKVTEKGKDVELRCDPISGHTALYWYRQSLGQGLEFLIYFQGNSAPDKSGLPSDRFSAERTGGSVSTLTIQRTQQEDSAVYLCASSLRTSESYEQYFGPGTRLTVT.

This chain joins TRBV15 and TRBJ2-7, with 9 bases aligning to TRBD2. The CDR3 consists of 16 residues. The germline V gene has CDR1 LNHNV and CDR2 YYDKDF (reference sequence). The J segment lost 6 bases and the V segment lost 0 bases, leaving 9 bases of the junction unmatched. The CDR3 loop reads CATSRDRVAGVFEQYF. DNA for the CDR3: TGTGCCACCAGCAGAGATAGGGTAGCGGGAGTTTTCGAGCAGTACTTC.

There are a few counts of this clonotype. The chain employs TRBV12-3 or TRBV12-4 and TRBJ2-7, with TRBD1 as a possible D gene (5 bases). The CDR3 runs 14 residues. The V end lost 5 bases, the J end lost 1 base, and 12 bases lay between the germline ends. CDR3 DNA sequence: TGTGCCAGCAGTACCGAGCAGGGTTCCTACGAGCAGTACTTC. Protein sequence: CASSTEQGSYEQYF.

This clonotype was observed a handful of times. This chain joins TRBV12-3 or TRBV12-4 and TRBJ1-5, with 9 bases lining up with TRBD1. This CDR3 is built from 17 residues. The V and J ends lost 3 bases and 10 bases, in that order; junction bases with no gene match: 16. The CDR3 loop is CASSLVSGQGFWSPQHF. The CDR3 DNA sequence: TGTGCCAGCAGTTTGGTTTCGGGACAGGGTTTTTGGAGTCCCCAGCATTTT.

This clonotype was seen more than once but under ten times. The chain joins TRBV28 to TRBJ2-7, with D unresolved. The CDR3 has 11 residues. Germline CDR1 reads MDHEN; CDR2 reads SYDVKM. Trimming pared 10 bases from V and 4 bases from J, leaving 11 bases between. This CDR3 reads CATGLGYEQYF. The CDR3 coding sequence is TGTGCCACTGGTCTCGGGTACGAGCAGTACTTC.

The sample holds a few counts of this clonotype. The rearrangement uses TRBV3-1 and TRBJ2-3; D uncertain. Trimming stripped 1 base from V and 1 base from J, with 12 bases between. The length of the CDR3 is 16 residues. CDR1 and CDR2 (germline): LGHDT, YNNKEL (reference sequence). CDR3 protein: CASSQGRGIGTDTQYF. The CDR3 region has the DNA TGTGCCAGCAGCCAAGGGAGAGGAATCGGCACAGATACGCAGTATTTT.

The chain has TRBV9 and TRBJ2-2; D is possibly TRBD1 or TRBD2 (5 bases each). Trimming took 3 bases from V and 0 from J, leaving 18 bases between them. The CDR3 has 18 residues. The germline gives CDR1 SGDLS, CDR2 YYNGEE. CDR3 bases: TGTGCCAGCAGCGCACACTCCGGGACGCTCGCGAACACCGGGGAGCTGTTTTTT. Protein: CASSAHSGTLANTGELFF.

The rearrangement uses TRBV7-9 and TRBJ2-6; D unresolved. CDR1 is SEHNR and CDR2 is FQNEAQ in the germline V gene (reference sequence). Trimming took 10 bases from V and 1 from J, leaving 8 bases between them. The CDR3 has 13 amino acids. As DNA, the CDR3 is TGTGCCATCTTACAGTCTGGGGCCAACGTCCTGACTTTC. It codes for CAILQSGANVLTF.

This clonotype was recorded a few times. The chain recombines TRBV15 with TRBJ2-5; weak D call: TRBD1 (6 bases). Germline lookup yields CDR1 LNHNV and CDR2 YYDKDF (reference sequence). CDR3 length: 14 amino acids. V lost 0 bases and J 1 base, leaving 6 bases between the germline ends. This CDR3 is CATSREDSQETQYF. The CDR3 DNA reads as TGTGCCACCAGCAGAGAGGACAGCCAAGAGACCCAGTACTTC. Filled out from reference TRBV15 and TRBJ2-5, the complete variable domain reads DAMVIQNPRYQVTQFGKPVTLSCSQTLNHNVMYWYQQKSSQAPKLLFHYYDKDFNNEADTPDNFQSRRPNTSFCFLDIRSPGLGDTAMYLCATSREDSQETQYFGPGTRLLVL.

This clonotype was seen only a few times. The gene calls are TRBV20-1 and TRBJ2-7, with D hard to call. This CDR3 comprises 14 residues. Germline V gene lookup returns CDR1 DFQATT and CDR2 SNEGSKA (reference sequence). Trimming cost V 2 bases and J 3 bases, with 14 bases left between them. CDR3 bases: TGCAGTGCTAGAATTGGACGGTACTTCTACGAGCAGTACTTC. Protein product: CSARIGRYFYEQYF.

The J gene is TRBJ2-1, the V gene TRBV20-1, with 7 bases fitting TRBD1. Germline assignment: CDR1 DFQATT and CDR2 SNEGSKA (reference sequence). The CDR3 runs 16 residues. V shed 1 base and J 4 bases; nucleotides not matched to a gene: 10. The CDR3 loop is CSARGYKGAVYNEQFF. The CDR3, as DNA: TGCAGTGCTAGAGGATACAAGGGGGCGGTTTACAATGAGCAGTTCTTC.

This clonotype turned up a few times. The CDR3 region has the DNA TGCGCCAGCAGCCAGCGGGGGGTACGGGAGACCCAGTACTTC. It translates to CASSQRGVRETQYF. The V gene is TRBV4-1, the J gene TRBJ2-5; 8 bases are shared with TRBD2. The junction had 5 bases not matched to a gene; V was cut back by 3 bases and J by 5 bases. The CDR3 runs 14 residues. The germline V gene has CDR1 MGHRA and CDR2 YSYEKL.

V gene TRBV12-3 or TRBV12-4 combines with J gene TRBJ2-3; no clear D. Trimming pared 7 bases from V and 3 bases from J, leaving 26 bases between. This CDR3 has 18 residues. As DNA, the CDR3 is TGTGCCAGCACTTTTTCCCCCCGGGCAGCCCTGGAGACAGATACGCAGTATTTT. Protein: CASTFSPRAALETDTQYF.

This clonotype was seen a handful of times. J is TRBJ1-1 and V is TRBV5-6, with 10 bases aligning to TRBD1. Germline trimming cut 3 bases from V and 6 bases from J; bases unmatched to any gene: 5. Germline-derived CDR1 and CDR2 are SGHDT and YYEEEE. This CDR3 spans 14 amino acids. The CDR3: CASSSRDRGPEAFF. The DNA of the CDR3 is TGTGCCAGCAGCTCCCGGGACAGGGGTCCTGAAGCTTTCTTT.

This clonotype has only a few counts. The V call is TRBV19, the J call TRBJ2-7; D call uncertain. The germline gives CDR1 LNHDA, CDR2 SQIVND (reference sequence). This CDR3 has 12 amino acids. Trimming stripped 6 bases from V and 6 bases from J, with 12 bases between. CDR3 loop: CASSNPFGEQYF. In DNA, the CDR3 is TGTGCCAGTAGCAACCCTTTTGGCGAGCAGTACTTC.

This clonotype turned up a few times. V usage is TRBV6-1 and J usage is TRBJ2-3; 7 bases match TRBD1. Per the germline V gene, CDR1 is MNHNS and CDR2 is SASEGT. After removal of 1 base from V and 4 bases from J, the junction contained 2 bases not matched to a gene. There are 14 residues in the CDR3. CDR3 amino acids: CASSEGTGSDTQYF. The CDR3 nucleotides read TGTGCCAGCAGTGAAGGGACAGGTTCAGATACGCAGTATTTT.

The chain recombines TRBV7-6 with TRBJ2-1; the match to TRBD2 covers 7 bases. After removal of 1 base from V and 2 bases from J, the junction contained 8 bases not matched to a gene. The CDR3 length is 17 residues. CDR1 SGHVS and CDR2 FNYEAQ come from the germline V gene. The CDR3 region has the DNA TGTGCCAGCAGCTTAGGCGGGAGTTTACCCCCCTACAATGAGCAGTTCTTC. The encoded protein is CASSLGGSLPPYNEQFF.

Ten or more counts support this clonotype. The chain links TRBV12-3 or TRBV12-4 to TRBJ2-1, with 8 positions matching TRBD2. This CDR3 spans 15 amino acids. Losses at the gene ends were 4 bases for V and 6 bases for J; bases not matched to a gene: 8. The CDR3 reads CASSSLAGLGNEQFF. CDR3 DNA: TGTGCCAGCAGTTCTTTAGCGGGATTGGGCAATGAGCAGTTCTTC.